This T cell receptor beta chain was sequenced in a study of blood T cell repertoires in COVID-19. Study overall: Researchers got acute and convalescent COVID-19 samples from the United States, Italy and Spain.

The data were produced by immunoSEQ multiplex PCR, yet TCRdb's version contains in-frame clones alone and is incomplete. Here the sample spans approximately 110,000 clones, around 80% being singletons. CDR3 length: 14 residues. Trimming shortened V by 1 base and J by 2 bases, and 8 bases separated the two germline ends. Germline V gene lookup returns CDR1 LGHNA and CDR2 YSLEER. This clone was seen only once. Sequencing was performed on peripheral blood. The rearrangement links TRBV4-3 to TRBJ2-5, with D unclear. This receptor was taken from a human donor in a cohort sampled during active or convalescent COVID-19. CDR3 protein: CASSQGLLQETQYF. CDR3 bases: TGCGCCAGCAGCCAAGGACTGCTACAAGAGACCCAGTACTTC.